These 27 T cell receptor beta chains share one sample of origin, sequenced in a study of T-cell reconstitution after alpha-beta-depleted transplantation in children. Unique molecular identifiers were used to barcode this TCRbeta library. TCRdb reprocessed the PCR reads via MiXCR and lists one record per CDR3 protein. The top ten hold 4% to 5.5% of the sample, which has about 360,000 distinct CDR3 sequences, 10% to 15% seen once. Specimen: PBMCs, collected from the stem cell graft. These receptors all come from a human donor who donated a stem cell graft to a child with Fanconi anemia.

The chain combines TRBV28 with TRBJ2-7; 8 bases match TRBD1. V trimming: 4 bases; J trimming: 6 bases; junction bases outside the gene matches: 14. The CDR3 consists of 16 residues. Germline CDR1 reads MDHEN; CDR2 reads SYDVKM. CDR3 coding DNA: TGTGCCAGCAGTTCCCTCGGACAGGGAAAAGGTAGCGAGCAGTACGTC. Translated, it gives CASSSLGQGKGSEQYV.

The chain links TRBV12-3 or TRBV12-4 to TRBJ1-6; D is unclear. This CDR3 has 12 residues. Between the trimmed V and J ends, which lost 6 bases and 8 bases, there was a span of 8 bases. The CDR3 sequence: CASSVVYSPLHF. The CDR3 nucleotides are TGTGCCAGCAGCGTTGTATATTCACCCCTCCACTTT.

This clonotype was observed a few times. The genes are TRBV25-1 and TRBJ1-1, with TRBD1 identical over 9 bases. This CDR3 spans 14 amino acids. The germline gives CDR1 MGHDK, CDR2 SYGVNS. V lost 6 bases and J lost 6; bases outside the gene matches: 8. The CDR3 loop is CASRGTGGSAEAFF. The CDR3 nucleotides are TGTGCCAGCAGGGGTACAGGGGGCAGCGCTGAAGCTTTCTTT.

The CDR3 nucleotides read TGTGCCAGCAGCCTGAGGGTTCCTAATTCACCCCTCCACTTT. Translating it yields CASSLRVPNSPLHF. The V and J genes are TRBV5-5 and TRBJ1-6; the D is unclear. This CDR3 spans 14 amino acids. Germline loops: CDR1 SGHKS, CDR2 YYEKEE (reference sequence). Trimming stripped 4 bases from V and 6 bases from J, with 11 bases between.

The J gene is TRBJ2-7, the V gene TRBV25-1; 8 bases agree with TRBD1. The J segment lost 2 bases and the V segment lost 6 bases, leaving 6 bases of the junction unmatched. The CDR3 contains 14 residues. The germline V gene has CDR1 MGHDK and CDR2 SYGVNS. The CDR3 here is CASRATGEAYEQYF. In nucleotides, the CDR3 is TGTGCCAGCAGAGCGACAGGGGAGGCCTACGAGCAGTACTTC.

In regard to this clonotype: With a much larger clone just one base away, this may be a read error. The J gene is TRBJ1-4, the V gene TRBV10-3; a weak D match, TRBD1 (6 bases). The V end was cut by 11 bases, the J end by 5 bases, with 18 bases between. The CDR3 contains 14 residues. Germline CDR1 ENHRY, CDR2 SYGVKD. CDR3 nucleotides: TGTGCCGTCGGGCCTGGACAGAAGAATGAAAAACTGTTTTTT. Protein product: CAVGPGQKNEKLFF.

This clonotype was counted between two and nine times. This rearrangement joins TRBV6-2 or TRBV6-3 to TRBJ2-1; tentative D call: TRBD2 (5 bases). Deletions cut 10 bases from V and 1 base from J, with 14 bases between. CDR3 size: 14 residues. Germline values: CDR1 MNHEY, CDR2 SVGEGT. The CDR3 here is CAITDSLSYNEQFF. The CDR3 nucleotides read TGTGCCATTACGGACTCGCTATCCTACAATGAGCAGTTCTTC.

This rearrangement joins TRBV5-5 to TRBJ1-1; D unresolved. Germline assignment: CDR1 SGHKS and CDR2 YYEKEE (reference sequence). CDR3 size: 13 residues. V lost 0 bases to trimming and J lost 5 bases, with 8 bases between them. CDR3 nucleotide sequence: TGTGCCAGCAGCTTGGGGGCCACAACTGAAGCTTTCTTT. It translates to CASSLGATTEAFF.

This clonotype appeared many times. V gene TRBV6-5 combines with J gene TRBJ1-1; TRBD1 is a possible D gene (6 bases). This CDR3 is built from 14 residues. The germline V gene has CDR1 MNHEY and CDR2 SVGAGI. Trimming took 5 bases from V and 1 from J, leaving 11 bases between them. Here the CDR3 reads CASSRQVGNTEAFF. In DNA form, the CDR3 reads TGTGCCAGCAGTCGACAGGTCGGGAACACTGAAGCTTTCTTT.

CDR3 protein: CASSLTAGGAYNEQFF. For the CDR3, the DNA is TGCGCCAGCAGCTTGACCGCGGGGGGAGCCTACAATGAGCAGTTCTTC. The chain recombines TRBV5-1 with TRBJ2-1; TRBD2 matches at 8 bases. The CDR3 contains 16 residues. The V and J ends lost 1 base and 2 bases, in that order; junction bases with no gene match: 5. Germline V gene data show CDR1 as SGHRS and CDR2 as YFSETQ.

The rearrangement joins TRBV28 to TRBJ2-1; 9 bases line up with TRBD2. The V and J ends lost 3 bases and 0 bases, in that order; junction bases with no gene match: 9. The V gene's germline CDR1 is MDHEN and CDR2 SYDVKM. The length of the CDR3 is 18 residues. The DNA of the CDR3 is TGTGCCAGCAGTTTTGGTACTAGCGGGTTTAGCTCCTACAATGAGCAGTTCTTC. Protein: CASSFGTSGFSSYNEQFF.

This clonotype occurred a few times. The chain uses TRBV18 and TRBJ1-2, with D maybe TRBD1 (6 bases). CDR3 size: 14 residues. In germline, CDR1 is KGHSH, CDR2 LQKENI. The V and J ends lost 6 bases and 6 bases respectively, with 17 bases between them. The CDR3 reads CASSPAGTTDGYTF. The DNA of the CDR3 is TGTGCCAGCTCTCCAGCGGGGACAACTGATGGCTACACCTTC. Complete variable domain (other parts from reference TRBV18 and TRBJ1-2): NAGVMQNPRHLVRRRGQEARLRCSPMKGHSHVYWYRQLPEEGLKFMVYLQKENIIDESGMPKERFSAEFPKEGPSILRIQQVVRGDSAAYFCASSPAGTTDGYTFGSGTRLTVV.

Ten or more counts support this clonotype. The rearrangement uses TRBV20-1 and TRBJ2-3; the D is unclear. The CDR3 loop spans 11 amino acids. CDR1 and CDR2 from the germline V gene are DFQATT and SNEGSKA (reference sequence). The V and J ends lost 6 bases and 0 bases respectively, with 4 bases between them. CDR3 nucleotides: TGCAGTGCGGAAAGCACAGATACGCAGTATTTT. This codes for CSAESTDTQYF.

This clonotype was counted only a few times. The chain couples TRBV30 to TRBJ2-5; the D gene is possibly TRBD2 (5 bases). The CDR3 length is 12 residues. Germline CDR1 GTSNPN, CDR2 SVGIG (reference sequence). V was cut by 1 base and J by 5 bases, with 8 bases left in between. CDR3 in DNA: TGTGCCTGGAGTGGGACTGGGGAGACCCAGTACTTC. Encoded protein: CAWSGTGETQYF.

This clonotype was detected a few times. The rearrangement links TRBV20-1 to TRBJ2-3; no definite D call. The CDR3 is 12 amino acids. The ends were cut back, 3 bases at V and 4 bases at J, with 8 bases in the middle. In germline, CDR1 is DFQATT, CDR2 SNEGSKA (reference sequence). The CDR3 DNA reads TGCAGTGCTAGCGGGCGAGCAGATACGCAGTATTTT. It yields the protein CSASGRADTQYF.

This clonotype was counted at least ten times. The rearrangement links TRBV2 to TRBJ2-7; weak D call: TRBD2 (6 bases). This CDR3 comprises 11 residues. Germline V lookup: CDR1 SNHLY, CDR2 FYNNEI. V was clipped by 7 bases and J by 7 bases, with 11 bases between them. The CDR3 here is CASTWAGEQYF. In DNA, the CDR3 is TGTGCCAGCACTTGGGCGGGGGAGCAGTACTTC.

The CDR3 here is CASRGLYFSNPQETQYF. CDR3 nucleotides: TGTGCCAGCAGGGGGTTATACTTCTCGAACCCACAAGAGACCCAGTACTTC. The chain employs TRBV2 and TRBJ2-5, with D uncertain. Trimming removed 6 bases at V and 2 bases at J, with 22 bases between. Germline V gene data show CDR1 as SNHLY and CDR2 as FYNNEI. This CDR3 region has 17 residues.

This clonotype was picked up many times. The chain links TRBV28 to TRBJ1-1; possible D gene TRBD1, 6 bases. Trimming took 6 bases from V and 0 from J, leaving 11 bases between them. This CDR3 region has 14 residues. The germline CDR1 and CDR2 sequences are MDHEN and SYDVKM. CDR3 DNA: TGTGCCAGCAGCCGGGGGGGCATGAACACTGAAGCTTTCTTT. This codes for CASSRGGMNTEAFF.

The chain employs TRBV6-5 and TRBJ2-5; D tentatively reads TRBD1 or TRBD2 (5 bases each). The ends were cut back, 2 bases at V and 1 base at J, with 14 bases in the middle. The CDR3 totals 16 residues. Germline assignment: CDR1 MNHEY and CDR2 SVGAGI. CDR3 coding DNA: TGTGCCAGCAGTTACATCCGGGGCACCGTCCAAGAGACCCAGTACTTC. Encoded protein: CASSYIRGTVQETQYF.

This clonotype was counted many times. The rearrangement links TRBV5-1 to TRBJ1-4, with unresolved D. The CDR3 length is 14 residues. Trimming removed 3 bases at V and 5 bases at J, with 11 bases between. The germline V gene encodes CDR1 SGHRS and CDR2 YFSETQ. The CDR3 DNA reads TGCGCCAGCAGCTCGGATACAGTAAATGAAAAACTGTTTTTT. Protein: CASSSDTVNEKLFF.

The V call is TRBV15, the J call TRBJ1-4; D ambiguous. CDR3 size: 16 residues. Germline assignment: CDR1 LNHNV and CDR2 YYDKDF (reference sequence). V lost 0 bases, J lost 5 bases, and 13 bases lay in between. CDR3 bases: TGTGCCACCAGCAGAGATAATCACGCCTCGAATGAAAAACTGTTTTTT. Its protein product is CATSRDNHASNEKLFF.

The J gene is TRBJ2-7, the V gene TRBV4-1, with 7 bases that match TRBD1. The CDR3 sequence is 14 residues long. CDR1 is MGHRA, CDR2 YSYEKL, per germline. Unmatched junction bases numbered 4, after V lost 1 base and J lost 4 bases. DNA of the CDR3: TGCGCCAGCAGCCAAGGAGGGGGCCAATACGAGCAGTACTTC. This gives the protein CASSQGGGQYEQYF.

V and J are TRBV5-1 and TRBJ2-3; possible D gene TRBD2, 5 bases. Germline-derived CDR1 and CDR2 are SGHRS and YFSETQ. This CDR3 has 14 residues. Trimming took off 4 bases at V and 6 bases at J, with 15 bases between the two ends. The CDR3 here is CASSASNPGDTQYF. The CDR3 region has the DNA TGCGCCAGCAGCGCCTCGAACCCGGGGGATACGCAGTATTTT.

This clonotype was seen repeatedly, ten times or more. CDR3 in DNA: TGCAGTGCCCCGGGAGCGAACACTGAAGCTTTCTTT. Its protein is CSAPGANTEAFF. The chain couples TRBV20-1 to TRBJ1-1; D unclear. This CDR3 region has 12 residues. Trimming pared 6 bases from V and 1 base from J, leaving 9 bases between. Germline CDR1 reads DFQATT; CDR2 reads SNEGSKA (reference sequence).

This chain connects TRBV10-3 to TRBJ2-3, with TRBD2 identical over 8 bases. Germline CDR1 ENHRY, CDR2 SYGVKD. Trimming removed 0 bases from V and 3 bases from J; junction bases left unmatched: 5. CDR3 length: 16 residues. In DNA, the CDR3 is TGTGCCATCAGTGAGTCGAGCGGGGGTTGGACAGATACGCAGTATTTT. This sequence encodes CAISESSGGWTDTQYF.

The CDR3 DNA sequence: TGTGCCAGCAGCGTACTCAAGACAGTTAACACTGAAGCTTTCTTT. Translation gives CASSVLKTVNTEAFF. The V gene is TRBV28, the J gene TRBJ1-1, with D perhaps matching TRBD1 (5 bases). Germline V gene data show CDR1 as MDHEN and CDR2 as SYDVKM. Trimming removed 6 bases from V and 2 bases from J, with 16 bases in between. This CDR3 contains 15 residues.

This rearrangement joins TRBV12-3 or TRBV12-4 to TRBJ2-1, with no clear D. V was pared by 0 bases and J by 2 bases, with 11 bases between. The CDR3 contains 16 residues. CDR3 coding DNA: TGTGCCAGCAGTTTAGCGTTGAACTTTCCCTACAATGAGCAGTTCTTC. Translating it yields CASSLALNFPYNEQFF.